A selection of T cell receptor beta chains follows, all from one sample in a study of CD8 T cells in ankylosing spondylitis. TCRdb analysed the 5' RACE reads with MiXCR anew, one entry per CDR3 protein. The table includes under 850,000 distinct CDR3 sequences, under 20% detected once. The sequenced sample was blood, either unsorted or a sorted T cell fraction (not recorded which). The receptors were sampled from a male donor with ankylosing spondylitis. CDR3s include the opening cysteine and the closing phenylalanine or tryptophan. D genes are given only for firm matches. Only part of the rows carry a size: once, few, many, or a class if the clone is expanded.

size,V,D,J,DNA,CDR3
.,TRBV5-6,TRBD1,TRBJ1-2,TGTGCCAGCAGCTTGGGACAGGGGGGGGCTAACTATGGCTACACCTTC,CASSLGQGGANYGYTF
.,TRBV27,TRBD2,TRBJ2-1,TGTGCCAGCAGTTTGGGGACTAGTACCTACAATGAGCAGTTCTTC,CASSLGTSTYNEQFF
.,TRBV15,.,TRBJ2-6,TGTGCCACCAGCAGAGTCCAGGACAGCTTCTCTGGGGCCAACGTCCTGACTTTC,CATSRVQDSFSGANVLTF
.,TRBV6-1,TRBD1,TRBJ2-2,TGTGCCAGCAGCTGGACAGGGGCCACCGGGGAGCTGTTTTTT,CASSWTGATGELFF
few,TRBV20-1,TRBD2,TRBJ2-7,TGCAGTGCTAGAGAAATGCTAGCGGGAGTTATGCTGTACGAGCAGTACTTC,CSAREMLAGVMLYEQYF
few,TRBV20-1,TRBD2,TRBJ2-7,TGCAGTGGATCGCTGGCTAGCGGACCCTACGAGCAGTACTTC,CSGSLASGPYEQYF
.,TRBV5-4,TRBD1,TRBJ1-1,TGTGCCAGCACTATACAGGGGGCGAACACTGAAGCTTTCTTT,CASTIQGANTEAFF
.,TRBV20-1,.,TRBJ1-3,TGCAGTGCTAGAGGCAGAGGAAACACCATATATTTT,CSARGRGNTIYF
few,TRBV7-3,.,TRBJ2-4,TGTGCCAGCAGCATCGGACCCAAAAACATTCAGTACTTC,CASSIGPKNIQYF
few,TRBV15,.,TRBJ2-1,TGTGCCACCAGCAGAGATCGATCGGTTACCTACAATGAGCAGTTCTTC,CATSRDRSVTYNEQFF
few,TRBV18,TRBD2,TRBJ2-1,TGTGCCAGCTCACCGTGGGCCAGCCCGGGGGGTGAGCAGTTCTTC,CASSPWASPGGEQFF
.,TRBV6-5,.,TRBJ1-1,TGTGCCAGCAGTACTCGTTCGACAGGGAACACTGAAGCTTTCTTT,CASSTRSTGNTEAFF
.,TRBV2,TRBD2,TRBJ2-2,TGTGCCAGCAGGGGACTAGCGAAGAACACCGGGGAGCTGTTTTTT,CASRGLAKNTGELFF
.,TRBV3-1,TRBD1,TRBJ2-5,TGTGCCAGCAGCCGGGGGACAGTGGAGACCCAGTACTTC,CASSRGTVETQYF
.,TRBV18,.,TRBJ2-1,TGTGCCAGCTCCCCCCAGGAGGGGCAGCACAATGAGCAGTTCTTC,CASSPQEGQHNEQFF
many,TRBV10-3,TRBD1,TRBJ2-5,TGTGCCATCAGTTACAAACAGGGGGAGACCCAGTACTTC,CAISYKQGETQYF
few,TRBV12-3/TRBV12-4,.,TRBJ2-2,TGTGCCAGCAGTACAGGGTTTGCCGGGGAGCTGTTTTTT,CASSTGFAGELFF
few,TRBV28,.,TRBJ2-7,TGTGCCAGCAGTATTGGTAGAGGGGGCTACGAGCAGTACTTC,CASSIGRGGYEQYF
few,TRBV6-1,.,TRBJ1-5,TGTGCCAGCAGTGAAAGGTTTAGCAATCAGCCCCAGCATTTT,CASSERFSNQPQHF
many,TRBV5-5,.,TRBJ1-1,TGTGCCAGCACCCCGGAGGGTAAACCGAACACTGAAGCTTTCTTT,CASTPEGKPNTEAFF
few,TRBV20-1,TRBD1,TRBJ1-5,TGCAGTGCTAAGACGGATCCCGGGACAGGGGACCCCCAGCATTTT,CSAKTDPGTGDPQHF
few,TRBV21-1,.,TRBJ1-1,TGTGCCAGCAGCATATGGGAAACAGACAGACTGAACACTGAAGCTTTCTTT,CASSIWETDRLNTEAFF
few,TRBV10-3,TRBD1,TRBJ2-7,TGTGCCATCAGTGACCAAACAGGGGGCGGGCAGTACGAGCAGTACTTC,CAISDQTGGGQYEQYF
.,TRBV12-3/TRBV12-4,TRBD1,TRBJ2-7,TGTGCCAGCAGTTTATCGACAGGGGGCTCCTACGAGCAGTACTTC,CASSLSTGGSYEQYF
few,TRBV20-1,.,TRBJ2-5,TGCAGTGCTAGTCGCCTAGACGAACTGCAGACCCAGTACTTC,CSASRLDELQTQYF
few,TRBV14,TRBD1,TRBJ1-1,TGTGCCAGCAGCTTATGGCCAGGGGGCGGCACTGAAGCTTTCTTT,CASSLWPGGGTEAFF
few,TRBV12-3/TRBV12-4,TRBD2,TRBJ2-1,TGTGCCAGCAGTTTATTGGTCCCTAGCGGGAGGTTGTTTAATGAGCAGTTCTTC,CASSLLVPSGRLFNEQFF
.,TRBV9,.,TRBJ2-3,TGTGCCAGCAGCGTAGAAGCAGTCGCTATAACAGATACGCAGTATTTT,CASSVEAVAITDTQYF
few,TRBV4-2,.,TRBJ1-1,TGTGCCAGCAGCCAAGAACCTCCCAACAGGCTGAACACTGAAGCTTTCTTT,CASSQEPPNRLNTEAFF
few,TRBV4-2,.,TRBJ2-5,TGTGCCAGCAGCCAAGTATCACTCGGGAGACGGCAAGAGACCCAGTACTTC,CASSQVSLGRRQETQYF
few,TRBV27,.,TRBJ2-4,TGTGCCAGCAGAGGAGACAGAGCCAAAAACATTCAGTACTTC,CASRGDRAKNIQYF
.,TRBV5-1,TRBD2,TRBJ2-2,TGCGCCAGCAGCATCTCTTCTCCAGGGACTAGCGGGAAATCCACCGGGGAGCTGTTTTTT,CASSISSPGTSGKSTGELFF
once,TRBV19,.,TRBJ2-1,TGTGCCAGTAGTAGGCCCCCTCCCCTCAATGAGCAGTTCTTC,CASSRPPPLNEQFF
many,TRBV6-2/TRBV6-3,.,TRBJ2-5,TGTGCCAGCAAATTGAGAGAGACCCAGTACTTC,CASKLRETQYF
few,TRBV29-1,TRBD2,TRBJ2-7,TGCAGCGTGACGGGGGGGACTAGCGGCTTAGTTTCCTACGAGCAGTACTTC,CSVTGGTSGLVSYEQYF
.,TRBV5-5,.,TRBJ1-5,TGTGCCAGCAGCTGGACGGGGCAGCTAAGCAATCAGCCCCAGCATTTT,CASSWTGQLSNQPQHF
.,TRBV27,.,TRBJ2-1,TGTGCCAGCACGGGCGGGATTTTATACAATGAGCAGTTCTTC,CASTGGILYNEQFF
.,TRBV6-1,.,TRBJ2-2,TGTGCCAGCAGCCACGTACCACGGTCTGACGGGGAGCTGTTTTTT,CASSHVPRSDGELFF
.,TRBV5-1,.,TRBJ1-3,TGCGCCAGCAGCTTGGGCCGGGAGGACTCTGGAAACACCATATATTTT,CASSLGREDSGNTIYF
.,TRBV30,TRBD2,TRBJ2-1,TGTGCCTGGAGTGTATCTGGACTAGCGGGAGCTGAGCAGTTCTTC,CAWSVSGLAGAEQFF
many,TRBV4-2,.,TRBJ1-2,TGTGCCAGCAGCCAAGAGGTCGGACTTGGCTATGGCTACACCTTC,CASSQEVGLGYGYTF
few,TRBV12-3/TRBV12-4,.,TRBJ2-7,TGTGCCAGCAGGAAACAGGGTACGGATTCCTACGAGCAGTACTTC,CASRKQGTDSYEQYF
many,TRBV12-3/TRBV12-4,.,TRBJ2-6,TGTGCCAGCAGTTTAGTGGGCTCTGGGGCCAACGTCCTGACTTTC,CASSLVGSGANVLTF
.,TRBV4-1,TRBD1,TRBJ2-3,TGCGCCAGCAGCCATTCGACAGGGGGAAAAGCAGATACGCAGTATTTT,CASSHSTGGKADTQYF
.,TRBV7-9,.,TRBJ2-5,TGTGCCAGCAGCCAAAAAGCTGGGGAGACCCAGTACTTC,CASSQKAGETQYF
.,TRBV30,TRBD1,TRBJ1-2,TGTGCCTGGAGCCCTTGGACAGGGGGCGAACTCTATGGCTACACCTTC,CAWSPWTGGELYGYTF
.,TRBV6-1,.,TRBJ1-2,TGTGCCAGCAGTCCGTGGGGGGAGAGGGATGGCTACACCTTC,CASSPWGERDGYTF